The T cell receptor (beta chain) under discussion was sequenced for a study of cytomegalovirus exposure and HLA in healthy donors (dated by TCRdb to about 2017). For the study in its entirety: An earlier analysis of a few hundred of the donors reported approximately 280 Gb of sequence data and around 100 million unique TCR beta sequences obtained from about 200 million T cells. About 320 gigabases of sequencing data and approximately 85 million unique TCR sequences were included in an early release covering roughly 700 HLA-typed donors. The genetic ancestry cluster associated with self-reported Caucasian donors included roughly 84% of the 350 to 500 genotyped donors. The study was designed to test whether signatures of past pathogen exposure could be identified by cataloging public T cell receptors. The study profiled the T cell repertoires of more than 500 subjects by immunosequencing and related them to cytomegalovirus serostatus. In addition to the first cohort of around 670 subjects, a separate validation cohort of approximately 130 different subjects was used. High-throughput TCR immunosequencing, statistical association of individual TCRs with disease status, and machine learning were combined to predict cytomegalovirus infection status. To study patterns of TCR occurrence, a later analysis re-analyzed previously published TCR beta repertoires from 700 or so donors and added high-resolution HLA genotyping. In the later analysis, no new phenotypic data were used to find candidate immune exposures; instead, reliance was placed on TCR beta sequences and their occurrence across donors. In an earlier analysis of 500 to 650 of the donors, high-throughput TCR beta sequencing was used to judge whether each TCR beta V gene segment behaved as functional or pseudogenic. Donor age, sex, ethnicity and CMV serostatus were compiled alongside the repertoire data. In a later genetic analysis, genome-wide SNP genotypes for about 55% of the roughly 700 donors were used, and that subset was treated as a discovery cohort. Every discovery cohort repertoire had been produced on one sequencing platform. HLA typing included class I and class II loci at four-digit resolution. Typing coverage differed by locus: A, B, C, DRB1 and DQB1 were typed in roughly 629-630 donors, DQA1 in approximately 520, DPA1 in some 600, and DPB1 in just under 490. Roughly five DR-DQ haplotypes were handled as single units for association and clustering, since linkage in the cohort was strong. Among a few hundred genotyped donors of the cohort, an average of around 240,000 unique TCR beta nucleotide sequences were sequenced per donor, roughly a sixth of them non-productive. The research as a whole found: Correlated functional status among segregating V segments might reflect linkage disequilibrium, but an unknown experimental factor could not be ruled out. A further reported finding was that TCR beta sequences accurately predicted the HLA-A and HLA-B alleles for most subjects in the first cohort. Most CMV-associated TCR beta chains appeared to be HLA-restricted in a later analysis, and the HLA associations seemed to be driven largely by CMV exposure. Sequencing depth was assumed to be roughly uniform across donors in the presence/absence analyses, though that assumption may not hold. A cluster of highly shared sequence variants was judged likely to represent a technical artifact of the sequencing pipeline. According to a later analysis, parvovirus B19, influenza, CMV and Epstein-Barr virus appeared linked to several top co-occurrence clusters. In the study, 164 TCR beta chains were listed as associated with cytomegalovirus. Immune exposure information for the cohort was limited to CMV serostatus. Approximately 16 rarely observed V segments, including chromosome 9 orphons, were excluded from the earlier analysis of a few hundred of the donors because counts were too low. According to the authors, the approach could potentially be generalized to other disease states and immunological phenotypes. Because HLA typing was unavailable for some donors at each locus, only the typed subset was used in association tests. When HLA alleles, especially DR and DQ, strongly co-occurred, attributing TCR associations to individual alleles was difficult. A later genetic analysis reported fewer N-insertions in productive TCRs among donors in an Asian-associated ancestry cluster than the roughly 700-donor mean. An association between a missense DCLRE1C variant and V-gene and J-gene trimming of TCR beta chains was found in a later genetic analysis and replicated in an independent cohort. Specific HLA alleles were associated with 15,000 to 20,000 TCR beta sequences at a false discovery rate of 0.05 in a later analysis. Most TCR sequences were seen in very few donors, while some public TCRs were found in many individuals. Cytomegalovirus status was reported to be diagnosed by the classifier with high specificity and sensitivity in both the original and validation cohorts. Some IMGT-functional V segments, including TRBV6-2 and TRBV6-3, could not be told apart with the 87-base-pair reads, so those segments were excluded. A later analysis found that TCR association rates varied across HLA loci, with DRB1 alleles showing the most associated TCRs and HLA-C alleles the fewest. In this cohort, only TCR beta chains were sequenced, and detectable features were limited by the absence of alpha or paired-chain data. In an earlier analysis of about 550 of the donors, most TCR beta V segments were observed in productive rearrangements about 87% or about 30% of the time, broadly matching IMGT annotations. In a later analysis, HLA-associated TCR beta chains were found to be more clonally expanded and to have lower generation probabilities than equally common non-associated chains. In vitro tests confirmed that three of the cytomegalovirus-associated TCR beta chains recognize cytomegalovirus antigens.

With regard to this clone: There is no known antigen for this receptor. The sample holds no much larger clone one base away, and base qualities are not on file.

In total, fewer than 750 healthy bone marrow donors made up the cohort. At the time of sampling, all cohort members were nominally healthy, though unrecorded immune exposures were likely present. The donor was CMV seronegative and belonged to the group of 350 to 400 seronegative cohort members. A peripheral blood sample was collected from each donor, and TCR beta sequencing was performed on peripheral blood mononuclear cells. The Qiagen DNeasy Blood Extraction Kit was used to extract genomic DNA from the blood cell samples. Library preparation used the immunoSEQ multiplex PCR assay. The multiplex PCR relied on a mix of 60 forward primers for TCR Vbeta segments and 13 reverse primers for TCR Jbeta segments. The CDR3 region of rearranged TCR beta genes was amplified from genomic DNA with a multiplex PCR assay. The amplified TCR beta libraries were sequenced on the Illumina HiSeq System as 87-base-pair reads. The original methods were these. In a later analysis, around 80 million unique TCR beta chains were counted across the approximately 640 repertoires, and around 10 million of these chains were shared by at least two donors. A nearest-neighbor algorithm error-corrected the raw reads and collapsed the reads into unique sequences, merging closely related sequences to remove PCR and sequencing errors. To assign V, D and J gene segments, CDR3 sequences were aligned to IMGT reference sequences. For a sequence to be retained, at least a six-nucleotide match to both a V gene segment and a J gene segment was required. Rearrangements were classified as productive when the CDR3 lacked stop codons and remained in frame with V and J, and all other rearrangements were classified as non-productive. CDR3 was defined according to IMGT convention as the region running from the second conserved V-encoded cysteine to the conserved J-encoded phenylalanine. The earlier analysis of 450 to 750 of the donors excluded any sequence lacking an unambiguous match to a single V gene segment. An earlier analysis of 450 to 650 of the donors called V segments functional above 56.7% productive rearrangements and segregating when the between-donor standard deviation exceeded 5%. A statistical classification framework was built for diagnosing cytomegalovirus status from the catalog of TCR beta chain sequences. In a later analysis, TCR nucleotide sequences were compared against IMGT/GENE-DB human TR gene sequences so that V and J genes could be assigned. In a later analysis, CDR3 sequences and most-parsimonious VDJ recombination scenarios were assigned using the TCRdist pipeline. In a later analysis, each TCR beta chain was defined by its CDR3 amino acid sequence together with its V-gene family, and reads lacking a unique V-gene family were excluded. As a way to deal with suspected cross-contamination and a sequencing artifact, a later analysis dropped approximately 590 nucleotide sequences that were highly shared and had low generation probability. In a later analysis, a clonal expansion index for each public chain was calculated from normalized within-repertoire ranks of inferred template counts. Generation probabilities in a later analysis came from a VDJ recombination model fitted to out-of-frame rearrangements, and those results were checked against IGoR. A later analysis scored TCR-TCR, TCR-HLA and TCR-CMV co-occurrence with hypergeometric tests, applying a repertoire-size bias correction to TCR pairs. To estimate false discovery rates, a later analysis permuted the HLA or CMV assignments 20 times. A later analysis grouped co-occurring TCRs with DBSCAN, adding TCRdist sequence similarity when clustering within HLA-allele-positive subsets. For co-occurrence clustering, repertoires with fewer than 30,000 or more than 120,000 public chains were excluded, along with roughly 5 repertoires with anomalous nucleotide sharing. TCRdb took over this immuneACCESS table, retaining in-frame rearrangements with V and J assigned. Such tables are incomplete; in checked studies, under half of the missing clones stem from an unresolved V gene, and the remainder is unexplained. That table gives V, J and clone size, and the DNA gave D and trimming. The sample table contains fewer than 350,000 clones; only one count was recorded for over 85% of them. Less than 2.5% of the sample goes to the ten largest clones.

The junction shows trimming of 7 bases on V and 5 bases on J, and the gene matches do not reach 9 bases of it. There are 13 amino acids in the CDR3, from cysteine to phenylalanine inclusive. Kept here is only the CDR3 DNA, which spans 39 bases and is read in frame from base 1. Sequences SQVTM (CDR1) and ANQGSEA (CDR2) are obtained from the germline V gene. Sequenced input: PBMCs. The source of this sequence is a woman aged 18-30 years in good health and CMV-seronegative. The V gene is TRBV29-1 and the J gene is TRBJ1-2; a stretch of 8 junction bases matches TRBD1. CDR3 reads: CSAPGQEDYGYTF. The sequence in DNA is TGCAGCGCCCCGGGACAGGAAGATTATGGCTACACCTTC.